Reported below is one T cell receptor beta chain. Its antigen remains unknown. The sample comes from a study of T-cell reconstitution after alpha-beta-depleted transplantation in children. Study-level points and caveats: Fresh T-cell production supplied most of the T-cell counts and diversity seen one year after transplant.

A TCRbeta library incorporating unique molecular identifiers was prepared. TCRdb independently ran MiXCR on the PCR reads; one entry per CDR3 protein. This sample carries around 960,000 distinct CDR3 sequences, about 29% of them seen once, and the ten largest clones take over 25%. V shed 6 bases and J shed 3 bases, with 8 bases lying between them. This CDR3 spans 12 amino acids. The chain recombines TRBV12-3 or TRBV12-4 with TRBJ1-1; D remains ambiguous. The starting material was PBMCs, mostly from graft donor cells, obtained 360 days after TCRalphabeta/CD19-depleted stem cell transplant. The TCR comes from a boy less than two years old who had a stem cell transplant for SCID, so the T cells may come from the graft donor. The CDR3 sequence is CASSHEDTEAFF. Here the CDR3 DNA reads TGTGCCAGCAGCCATGAGGACACTGAAGCTTTCTTT.